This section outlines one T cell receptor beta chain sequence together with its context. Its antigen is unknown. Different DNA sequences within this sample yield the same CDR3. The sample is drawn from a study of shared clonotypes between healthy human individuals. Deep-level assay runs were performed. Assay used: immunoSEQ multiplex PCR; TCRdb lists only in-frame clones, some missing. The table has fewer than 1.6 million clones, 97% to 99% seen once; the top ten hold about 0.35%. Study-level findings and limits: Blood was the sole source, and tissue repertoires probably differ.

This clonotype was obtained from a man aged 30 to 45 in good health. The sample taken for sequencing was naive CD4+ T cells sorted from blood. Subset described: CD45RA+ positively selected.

CDR3 sequence: CASSSLAGGPYEQYF. CDR3 bases: TGTGCCAGCAGCTCTCTAGCGGGAGGGCCCTACGAGCAGTACTTC. This sequence joins TRBV7-2 and TRBJ2-7, with TRBD2 matching over 12 bases. The CDR3 loop spans 15 amino acids. In germline, CDR1 is SGHTA, CDR2 FQGNSA. After removal of 4 bases from V and 2 bases from J, the junction contained 3 bases not matched to a gene.